The source of this TCR beta chain is a study of blood T cell repertoires in COVID-19. Looking at the study overall: The study drew acute and convalescent COVID-19 samples from the United States, Italy and Spain. T cells, B-cell-depleted T cells, or PBMCs supplied cDNA or gDNA.

V was pared by 0 bases and J by 4 bases, with 4 bases of the junction left unmatched. The germline V gene has CDR1 MGHRA and CDR2 YSYEKL. The CDR3 is 15 amino acids. The authors' processing: By means of reference gene primer amplification, nucleated cell counts were estimated. Here immunoSEQ multiplex PCR was the method, and the copy in TCRdb shows in-frame clones only, minus some. That table furnishes V, J and clone size, whereas the DNA furnished D and trimming. The sample has 250,000 to 350,000 clones, around 86% seen once. The sequence was collected from a woman between 25 and 40 years old who had recovered from COVID-19. The sample taken for sequencing was peripheral blood. The V call is TRBV4-1, the J call TRBJ1-2, with 8 nucleotides matching TRBD1. CDR3 protein: CASSQDRTGPYGYTF. CDR3 nucleotides: TGCGCCAGCAGCCAAGATAGGACAGGGCCCTATGGCTACACCTTC.